The 15 T cell receptor beta chains below all came from one sample that was sequenced in a study of OX40 agonist ivuxolimab in advanced cancers. Clones were read by immunoSEQ multiplex PCR, and TCRdb kept only the in-frame ones, dropping some. The repertoire holds about 58,000 clones, with roughly 87% as singletons. The source was CD4+ or CD8+ T cells sorted from blood, collected in a trial of the OX40 agonist ivuxolimab. These receptors came from an adult with an advanced solid tumor such as melanoma, head and neck, liver or kidney cancer.

This sequence joins TRBV6-1 and TRBJ2-1; TRBD2 matches 7 bases. The CDR3 is 17 amino acids. The ends lost 8 bases at V and 1 base at J; junction bases unmatched: 14. In germline, CDR1 is MNHNS, CDR2 SASEGT. The CDR3: CASGVSGRANSYNEQFF. CDR3 DNA sequence: TGTGCCAGCGGTGTTAGCGGGCGGGCTAATTCCTACAATGAGCAGTTCTTC.

The V and J genes are TRBV29-1 and TRBJ2-2; D is unresolved. Germline V gene lookup returns CDR1 SQVTM and CDR2 ANQGSEA. Trimming stripped 6 bases from V and 4 bases from J, with 3 bases between. The CDR3 has 10 residues. CDR3 nucleotides: TGCAGCGTACTCACCGGGGAGCTGTTTTTT. Translation gives CSVLTGELFF.

The chain has TRBV7-2 and TRBJ2-3, with 7 nucleotides matching TRBD2. CDR1 is SGHTA and CDR2 is FQGNSA in the germline V gene. V lost 0 bases, J lost 10 bases, and 4 bases stayed unmatched. The CDR3 is made up of 13 amino acids. CDR3 loop: CASSLAGLGPQYF. For the CDR3, the DNA is TGTGCCAGCAGCTTAGCCGGACTAGGGCCGCAGTATTTT.

The chain uses TRBV2 and TRBJ2-3, with D hard to call. This CDR3 is built from 14 residues. Germline loops: CDR1 SNHLY, CDR2 FYNNEI. The V end lost 1 base, the J end lost 3 bases, and 8 bases lay between the germline ends. The chain's CDR3 is CASSEEWVTDTQYF. The DNA for the CDR3 is TGTGCCAGCAGTGAAGAATGGGTAACAGATACGCAGTATTTT.

V and J are TRBV2 and TRBJ1-5; tentative D call: TRBD1 (5 bases). This CDR3 comprises 16 residues. V was pared by 6 bases and J by 0 bases, with 15 bases between. Germline V lookup: CDR1 SNHLY, CDR2 FYNNEI. CDR3 nucleotides: TGTGCCAGCAGGGTGGGGAGGGGAAATAGCAATCAGCCCCAGCATTTT. Amino acids: CASRVGRGNSNQPQHF. Supplemented by reference TRBV2 and TRBJ1-5, the full variable domain reads EPEVTQTPSHQVTQMGQEVILRCVPISNHLYFYWYRQILGQKVEFLVSFYNNEISEKSEIFDDQFSVERPDGSNFTLKIRSTKLEDSAMYFCASRVGRGNSNQPQHFGDGTRLSIL.

This CDR3 is CASSPGLAGGLAKNIQYF. The CDR3 DNA reads as TGTGCCAGCAGCCCCGGACTAGCGGGAGGCTTAGCCAAAAACATTCAGTACTTC. The chain recombines TRBV7-2 with TRBJ2-4; 14 nucleotides agree with TRBD2. Looked up from germline, CDR1 is SGHTA and CDR2 is FQGNSA. The CDR3 has 18 amino acids. V was clipped by 5 bases and J by 0 bases; unmatched bases: 6. Using reference TRBV7-2 and TRBJ2-4 for the parts outside the CDR3, the full variable domain is GAGVSQSPSNKVTEKGKDVELRCDPISGHTALYWYRQSLGQGLEFLIYFQGNSAPDKSGLPSDRFSAERTGGSVSTLTIQRTQQEDSAVYLCASSPGLAGGLAKNIQYFGAGTRLSVL.

J is TRBJ2-1 and V is TRBV2; D assignment may be TRBD1 or TRBD2 (5 bases each). The CDR3 totals 15 residues. Germline-derived CDR1 and CDR2 are SNHLY and FYNNEI. CDR3 protein: CADQSSWGSYNEQFF. As DNA, the CDR3 is TGTGCTGATCAATCGAGTTGGGGGTCCTACAATGAGCAGTTCTTC.

The chain carries TRBV19 and TRBJ1-1, with D possibly matching TRBD1 (5 bases). V shed 5 bases and J shed 6 bases, with 13 bases lying between them. The CDR3 runs 13 residues. Per the germline V gene, CDR1 is LNHDA and CDR2 is SQIVND (reference sequence). The DNA for the CDR3 is TGTGCCAGTAGTCATGGTGGGGCCTCTGAAGCTTTCTTT. It specifies CASSHGGASEAFF. The variable domain in full, with the rest retrieved from reference TRBV19 and TRBJ1-1, is DGGITQSPKYLFRKEGQNVTLSCEQNLNHDAMYWYRQDPGQGLRLIYYSQIVNDFQKGDIAEGYSVSREKKESFPLTVTSAQKNPTAFYLCASSHGGASEAFFGQGTRLTVV.

The V and J genes are TRBV25-1 and TRBJ2-1, with D hard to call. The CDR3 covers 13 residues. Trimming took 1 base from V and 4 from J, leaving 5 bases between them. Germline V gives CDR1 MGHDK, CDR2 SYGVNS. CDR3 sequence: CASSESTYNEQFF. The CDR3 DNA follows: TGTGCCAGCAGTGAATCGACTTACAATGAGCAGTTCTTC.

This clone was counted once. The V call is TRBV9, the J call TRBJ2-3; 7 nucleotides match TRBD1. The CDR3 covers 15 residues. Germline lookup yields CDR1 SGDLS and CDR2 YYNGEE. Trimming removed 2 bases from V and 1 base from J; junction bases left unmatched: 4. CDR3 nucleotide sequence: TGTGCCAGCAGCGTCAACAGGGGAGGCACAGATACGCAGTATTTT. Residues: CASSVNRGGTDTQYF.

The count of this clone is one. V gene TRBV18 combines with J gene TRBJ1-2; D not resolved. V lost 6 bases and J 2 bases, leaving 16 bases between the germline ends. Germline CDR1 reads KGHSH; CDR2 reads LQKENI. This CDR3 region has 15 residues. The chain's CDR3 is CASSVSRQRNYGYTF. CDR3 bases: TGTGCCAGCTCTGTTTCCCGCCAAAGAAACTATGGCTACACCTTC.

This rearrangement joins TRBV7-9 to TRBJ2-1, with a possible D match to TRBD2 (6 bases). CDR3 length: 14 amino acids. V lost 7 bases, J lost 0 bases, and 10 bases lay in between. Germline CDR1 SEHNR, CDR2 FQNEAQ (reference sequence). Here the CDR3 reads CASKDGSSYNEQFF. The DNA of the CDR3 is TGTGCCAGCAAAGACGGGAGCTCCTACAATGAGCAGTTCTTC.

The V and J genes are TRBV6-5 and TRBJ1-3; no firm D call. The germline CDR1 and CDR2 sequences are MNHEY and SVGAGI. Trimming left V 0 bases short and J 3 bases short, with 6 bases between. The length of the CDR3 is 14 residues. In DNA form, the CDR3 reads TGTGCCAGCAGTTACTCGGGCGGTGGAAACACCATATATTTT. It specifies CASSYSGGGNTIYF.

The chain joins TRBV4-1 to TRBJ2-1, with 9 bases that match TRBD1. The CDR3 totals 15 residues. V was pared by 4 bases and J by 5 bases, with 6 bases of the junction left unmatched. CDR1 and CDR2 from the germline V gene are MGHRA and YSYEKL. The CDR3 DNA reads TGCGCCAGCAGCCCCCGGGACAGGGCCCACAATGAGCAGTTCTTC. Amino acid sequence: CASSPRDRAHNEQFF.

This chain uses TRBV19 with TRBJ2-1; D call uncertain. V was cut by 1 base and J by 7 bases, with 8 bases left in between. The V gene's germline CDR1 is LNHDA and CDR2 SQIVND (reference sequence). The CDR3 covers 13 residues. DNA of the CDR3: TGTGCCAGTAGTATAGGGGAAGGGAATGAGCAGTTCTTC. Translation: CASSIGEGNEQFF.